This T cell receptor beta chain was documented in a study of cytomegalovirus exposure and HLA in healthy donors (dated by TCRdb to about 2017). Looking at the study overall: According to an earlier analysis of 587 of the donors, about 179 million T cells yielded 90 million to 140 million unique TCR beta sequences and about 300 Gb of sequence data. An early release covering more than 500 HLA-typed donors comprised about 310 gigabases of sequencing data and some 79 million unique TCR sequences. Of the 398 genotyped donors, about 80% fell in the genetic ancestry cluster associated with self-reported Caucasian donors. The aim of the study was to test whether cataloging public T cell receptors could identify signatures of past pathogen exposure. The study profiled the T cell repertoires of approximately 700 subjects by immunosequencing and related them to cytomegalovirus serostatus. Besides the first cohort of around 700 subjects, a separate validation cohort made up of over 100 different subjects was used. High-throughput TCR immunosequencing, statistical association of individual TCRs with disease status, and machine learning were combined to predict cytomegalovirus infection status. In a later analysis, previously published TCR beta repertoires from several hundred donors were re-analyzed and high-resolution HLA genotyping was added so that TCR occurrence patterns could be studied. In the later analysis, no new phenotypic data were used to find candidate immune exposures; instead, reliance was placed on TCR beta sequences and their occurrence across donors. In an earlier analysis of about 590 of the donors, high-throughput TCR beta sequencing was used to judge whether each TCR beta V gene segment behaved as functional or pseudogenic. Alongside the repertoire data, information on donor age, sex, ethnicity and CMV serostatus was compiled. In a later genetic analysis, genome-wide SNP genotypes for about three fifths of the roughly 670 donors were used, and that subset was treated as a discovery cohort. All discovery cohort repertoires had been generated on a single sequencing platform. HLA typing included class I and class II loci at four-digit resolution. Typing coverage differed by locus: A, B, C, DRB1 and DQB1 were typed in about 620-630 donors, DQA1 in about 500, DPA1 in around 610, and DPB1 in 472. About five DR-DQ haplotypes were treated as single units for association and clustering because of strong linkage in the cohort. Among 300 to 500 genotyped donors of the cohort, an average of roughly 230,000 unique TCR beta nucleotide sequences was sequenced per donor, of which about 18% were non-productive.

Broader findings and caveats from the paper: A later analysis found that TCR association rates varied across HLA loci, with DRB1 alleles showing the most associated TCRs and HLA-C alleles the fewest. Across donors, most TCR sequences were observed very rarely, whereas some public TCRs were present in many individuals. V-gene and J-gene trimming of TCR beta chains was associated with a missense DCLRE1C variant in a later genetic analysis, and the association was replicated in an independent cohort. The only immune exposure information available for the cohort was CMV serostatus. Only TCR beta chains were sequenced in this cohort, and the absence of alpha or paired-chain data limited detectable features. Correlated functional status among segregating V segments might be attributable to linkage disequilibrium, but an unknown experimental factor could not be ruled out. The authors suggested that the approach could potentially be extended to other disease states and immunological phenotypes. Broadly in line with IMGT annotations, most TCR beta V segments showed up in productive rearrangements about 87% or about 30% of the time in an earlier analysis of around 550 of the donors. A group of highly shared sequence variants was considered likely to be a technical artifact of the sequencing pipeline. Three of the identified cytomegalovirus-associated TCR beta chains were confirmed in vitro to be specific for cytomegalovirus antigens. The study gave a list of under 200 TCR beta chains associated with cytomegalovirus. A later analysis associated about 16,000 TCR beta sequences with specific HLA alleles at a false discovery rate of 0.05. In a later analysis, HLA-associated TCR beta chains were found to be more clonally expanded and to have lower generation probabilities than equally common non-associated chains. Cytomegalovirus status was reported to be diagnosed by the classifier with high specificity and sensitivity in both the original and validation cohorts. Sequencing depth was assumed to be roughly uniform across donors in the presence/absence analyses, though that assumption may not hold. A later analysis reported that several top co-occurrence clusters appeared linked to parvovirus B19, influenza, CMV and Epstein-Barr virus. Because counts were too low, roughly 16 rarely observed V segments, including chromosome 9 orphons, were left out of the earlier analysis of about 620 of the donors. According to a later genetic analysis, donors in an Asian-associated ancestry cluster had fewer N-insertions in productive TCRs than the approximately 700-donor mean. Because the 87-base-pair reads could not distinguish some IMGT-functional V segments, including TRBV6-2 and TRBV6-3, those segments were excluded. In a later analysis, most CMV-associated TCR beta chains were found to appear HLA-restricted, with HLA associations seemingly driven largely by CMV exposure. When HLA alleles, especially DR and DQ, strongly co-occurred, attributing TCR associations to individual alleles was difficult. Because HLA typing was missing for some donors at each locus, association tests included only the typed subset. A further reported finding was that TCR beta sequences accurately predicted the HLA-A and HLA-B alleles for most subjects in the first cohort.

V loses 7 bases at its end and J loses 2 bases; junction bases beyond the gene matches: 15. CDR1 and CDR2, per the germline V gene, are MDHEN and SYDVKM. The CDR3, cysteine through phenylalanine, is 18 amino acids long. The only DNA kept is the CDR3, 54 bases in frame from the first base. Library preparation was by the immunoSEQ multiplex PCR assay. For the multiplex PCR, a mixture combining 60 forward primers for TCR Vbeta segments and 13 reverse primers for TCR Jbeta segments was used. A multiplex PCR assay on genomic DNA amplified the CDR3 region of rearranged TCR beta genes. On the Illumina HiSeq System, the amplified TCR beta libraries were sequenced as 87-base-pair reads. The paper's processing steps were these. A later analysis tallied around 87 million unique TCR beta chains across the 610 or so repertoires, and some 12 million of those chains were shared by two or more donors. A nearest-neighbor algorithm error-corrected the raw reads and collapsed the reads into unique sequences, merging closely related sequences to remove PCR and sequencing errors. Alignment of CDR3 sequences to IMGT reference sequences was used to assign V, D and J gene segments. For a sequence to be retained, a match of at least six nucleotides was required to both a V gene segment and a J gene segment. Rearrangements were classified as productive when the CDR3 lacked stop codons and remained in frame with V and J, and all other rearrangements were classified as non-productive. CDR3 was defined according to IMGT convention as the region running from the second conserved V-encoded cysteine to the conserved J-encoded phenylalanine. In an earlier analysis of roughly 610 of the donors, sequences lacking an unambiguous match to a single V gene segment were excluded. In an earlier analysis of approximately 560 of the donors, a V segment was called functional when productive rearrangements were above 56.7%, and segregating when the standard deviation between donors exceeded 5%. A statistical classification framework was built for diagnosing cytomegalovirus status from the catalog of TCR beta chain sequences. In a later analysis, TCR nucleotide sequences were compared against IMGT/GENE-DB human TR gene sequences so that V and J genes could be assigned. In a later analysis, CDR3 sequences and most-parsimonious VDJ recombination scenarios were assigned using the TCRdist pipeline. In a later analysis, each TCR beta chain was defined by its CDR3 amino acid sequence together with its V-gene family, and reads lacking a unique V-gene family were excluded. A later analysis removed 500 to 650 highly shared, low-generation-probability nucleotide sequences to deal with suspected cross-contamination and a sequencing artifact. In a later analysis, a clonal expansion index for each public chain was calculated from normalized within-repertoire ranks of inferred template counts. Generation probabilities in a later analysis came from a VDJ recombination model fitted to out-of-frame rearrangements, and those results were checked against IGoR. Hypergeometric tests were used in a later analysis to score TCR-TCR, TCR-HLA and TCR-CMV co-occurrence, with a repertoire-size bias correction applied to the TCR pairs. False discovery rates were estimated in a later analysis by permuting HLA or CMV assignments 20 times. In a later analysis, co-occurring TCRs were grouped with DBSCAN, and TCRdist sequence similarity was added when clustering was performed within HLA-allele-positive subsets. Co-occurrence clustering excluded repertoires with fewer than 30,000 or more than 120,000 public chains, plus five with anomalous nucleotide sharing. The table was pulled from immuneACCESS by TCRdb, which kept in-frame rearrangements only. Such tables lose some clones; where checked, under half of the loss comes from unresolved V genes, and the rest has no known cause. That table is the source of V, J and clone size, and D and trimming were worked out from the DNA. The sample data list 150,000 or so clones, and 75% of these were observed just once. The ten largest clones add up to around 10% of the sample.

The cohort consisted of more than 650 healthy bone marrow donors. At the time of sampling, every cohort member was nominally healthy, though immune exposures that went unrecorded were likely present. The donor tested CMV seropositive and was one of the 289 seropositive cohort members. A peripheral blood sample was collected from each donor, and TCR beta sequencing was performed on peripheral blood mononuclear cells. The Qiagen DNeasy Blood Extraction Kit was used to extract genomic DNA from the blood cell samples. Remarks on this clone: The antigen this receptor binds is unknown. Base qualities are not at hand, and no much larger clone is one base apart.

The TCR was taken from a man younger than 35 in good health and CMV-seropositive. Sequenced input: PBMCs. The rearranged chain carries TRBV28 and TRBJ2-7; TRBD1 fits 12 bases in the junction. Here is the DNA: TGTGCCAGCAACGGGGACAGGGGGCGCGTTGTCTCGGCCTACGAGCAGTACTTC. Its product reads: CASNGDRGRVVSAYEQYF.